Listed below are T cell receptor beta chains from one sample, sequenced in a study of blood T cell repertoires in COVID-19. TCRdb's table, derived via immunoSEQ multiplex PCR, lists solely in-frame clones and lacks some. The sample lists under 85,000 clones; 70% to 90% were seen once. The specimen sequenced was peripheral blood. Receptors were obtained from a woman over 75 with active or convalescent COVID-19. CDR3s include the opening cysteine and the closing phenylalanine or tryptophan. The D gene is left open where the match is weak. Clone sizes are given selectively: once, few, many, or a class where the clone is expanded.

NA,NA,13,TRBV6-5,TRBJ1-1,TGTGCCAGCTCGAAGTGGGCTTGGTCTGAAGCTTTCTTT,CASSKWAWSEAFF
NA,NA,13,TRBV2,TRBJ2-6,TGTGCCAGCACGAGGGAGGGGGCCAACGTCCTGACTTTC,CASTREGANVLTF
TRBD1,few,13,TRBV10-3,TRBJ2-2,TGTGCCACGTCGGACAGGGTTGGTGCGGAGCTGTTTTTT,CATSDRVGAELFF
TRBD2,once,16,TRBV3-1/TRBV3-2,TRBJ2-3,TGTGCCAGCAGCCAAGAGGGGACTAGCGGCACAGATACGCAGTATTTT,CASSQEGTSGTDTQYF
TRBD1,NA,16,TRBV6-6,TRBJ1-2,TGTGCCAGCAGTTCCCTCCGGGACAGGGGGCACTATGGCTACACCTTC,CASSSLRDRGHYGYTF
TRBD2,few,16,TRBV6-6,TRBJ2-1,TGTGCCAGCAGTTACCCGACTAGCGGGACCTACAATGAGCAGTTCTTC,CASSYPTSGTYNEQFF
NA,NA,15,TRBV21-1,TRBJ2-3,TGTGCCAGCAGCAAAGTTTGTGGCAGTTGTGGTACGCAGTATTTT,CASSKVCGSCGTQYF
TRBD2,NA,13,TRBV7-2,TRBJ2-1,TGTGCCAGCAGCTCCGGACTAGCGGGAGGCCCGTTCTTC,CASSSGLAGGPFF
NA,NA,13,TRBV3-1/TRBV3-2,TRBJ1-4,TGTGCCAGCAGCCTAAGGGAGGATGAAAAACTGTTTTTT,CASSLREDEKLFF
NA,NA,12,TRBV3-1/TRBV3-2,TRBJ1-2,TGTGCCAGCAGCCAAGCAGCGGTAGGCTACACCTTC,CASSQAAVGYTF
TRBD1,NA,15,TRBV11-2,TRBJ1-1,TGTGCCAGCAGCTTTTCAGGGGGATCGAACACTGAAGCTTTCTTT,CASSFSGGSNTEAFF
NA,NA,13,TRBV6-5,TRBJ1-5,TGTGCCACCCTTGAGGGTGCGGATCAGCCCCAGCATTTT,CATLEGADQPQHF
NA,few,13,TRBV19,TRBJ1-5,TGTGCCAGTACCTGGGGAGGTATACAGCCCCAGCATTTT,CASTWGGIQPQHF
TRBD1,NA,15,TRBV7-2,TRBJ1-2,TGTGCCAGCAGCACCGATAGGGGACAGCGCTATGGCTACACCTTC,CASSTDRGQRYGYTF
NA,once,15,TRBV19,TRBJ2-1,TGTGCCAGTACCCTCACTAGCAACGCCTACAATGAGCAGTTCTTC,CASTLTSNAYNEQFF
NA,NA,16,TRBV19,TRBJ2-2,TGTGCCAGTAGTATTAATGCGAGGGTAACCACCGGGGAGCTGTTTTTT,CASSINARVTTGELFF
TRBD2,NA,17,TRBV5-1,TRBJ2-5,TGCGCCAGCAGCCCCGGGGGACTAGCGGGAGAGGGGGAGACCCAGTACTTC,CASSPGGLAGEGETQYF
NA,few,13,TRBV20-1,TRBJ1-2,TGCAGTGCTAGTGTGGGGACACACTATGGCTACACCTTC,CSASVGTHYGYTF
TRBD1,few,14,TRBV10-3,TRBJ2-7,TGTGCCATCAGTGAGGGGACAGGAAGATACGAGCAGTACTTC,CAISEGTGRYEQYF
NA,NA,16,TRBV5-1,TRBJ1-3,TGCGCCAGCAGCTTGTTTAGCGGGGACTCTGGAAACACCATATATTTT,CASSLFSGDSGNTIYF
TRBD1,few,15,TRBV6-5,TRBJ1-5,TGTGCCAGCAGTTACTCGGGACAGGGAGGTCAGCCCCAGCATTTT,CASSYSGQGGQPQHF
NA,NA,13,TRBV7-9,TRBJ2-3,TGTGCCAGCAGGCCCGGGTTCACAGATACGCAGTATTTT,CASRPGFTDTQYF
TRBD2,NA,16,TRBV6-4,TRBJ2-3,TGTGCCAGCAGTGGCCTCCGAGCGGGGGGGCCTGATACGCAGTATTTT,CASSGLRAGGPDTQYF
NA,NA,14,TRBV5-1,TRBJ1-2,TGCGCCAGCAGCTTGGAGGGGGTCCGCTATGGCTACACCTTC,CASSLEGVRYGYTF
NA,once,18,TRBV28,TRBJ2-3,TGTGCCAGCAGTTTATCGCGGGGTACCCGCCTCGGCACAGATACGCAGTATTTT,CASSLSRGTRLGTDTQYF
TRBD1,NA,14,TRBV3-1/TRBV3-2,TRBJ1-2,TGTGCCAGCAGCCAAATGGGCGGACAGGGATCTTACACCTTC,CASSQMGGQGSYTF
NA,NA,12,TRBV28,TRBJ1-2,TGTGCCAGCAGTTTAAAGGGGTATGGCTACACCTTC,CASSLKGYGYTF
NA,once,14,TRBV19,TRBJ2-7,TGTGCCAGTAGTGCGCAAACGGGGTCCTACGAGCAGTACTTC,CASSAQTGSYEQYF
NA,NA,15,TRBV24-1,TRBJ2-2,TGTGCCACCAGTGATCCCGGGACTTACACCGGGGAGCTGTTTTTT,CATSDPGTYTGELFF
TRBD2,NA,17,TRBV19,TRBJ2-2,TGTGCCACCCAGGGGGCTAGCGGGAGGTGGTACACCGGGGAGCTGTTTTTT,CATQGASGRWYTGELFF
NA,NA,15,TRBV6-5,TRBJ2-7,TGTGCCAGCAGGGACGTAGACAGGTTCTCCTACGAGCAGTACTTC,CASRDVDRFSYEQYF
NA,NA,15,TRBV6-2/TRBV6-3,TRBJ2-4,TGTGCCAGCAGCCCACTAACACTAGCCAAAAACATTCAGTACTTC,CASSPLTLAKNIQYF
NA,NA,15,TRBV7-2,TRBJ1-2,TGTGCCAGCAGCCGTCCAGGGAGGCTTAACTATGGCTACACCTTC,CASSRPGRLNYGYTF
TRBD2,NA,15,TRBV9,TRBJ2-1,TGTGCCAGCAGCGTAGAGGGCGGGAGGGCCTATGAGCAGTTCTTC,CASSVEGGRAYEQFF
NA,NA,12,TRBV6-5,TRBJ1-5,TGTGCCAGCACCAAGGGGGTTCAGCCCCAGCATTTT,CASTKGVQPQHF
TRBD1,NA,15,TRBV27,TRBJ1-1,TGTGCCAGCAGTTTATCGGGGCAGGGGGCCACTGAAGCTTTCTTT,CASSLSGQGATEAFF
TRBD2,NA,14,TRBV2,TRBJ2-5,TGTGCCAGCAGTGCTCTAGCGGGCGGTGAGACCCAGTACTTC,CASSALAGGETQYF
NA,NA,16,TRBV7-2,TRBJ2-2,TGTGCCAGCAGCTTAGTTAGAATATTGAACACCGGGGAGCTGTTTTTT,CASSLVRILNTGELFF
NA,once,14,TRBV5-4,TRBJ2-4,TGTGCCAGCAGCTTGGAATCAGGGTTGGACATTCAGTACTTC,CASSLESGLDIQYF
NA,NA,13,TRBV9,TRBJ2-7,TGTGCCAGCAGCGTAGACCAAGCCCACGAGCAGTACTTC,CASSVDQAHEQYF
NA,NA,14,TRBV28,TRBJ1-4,TGTGCCAGCAGTTTGAGGGGGAGTAATGAAAAACTGTTTTTT,CASSLRGSNEKLFF
TRBD1,NA,15,TRBV25-1,TRBJ2-3,TGTGCCAGCAGTGGAACGGACAGGAGAACAAATACGCAGTATTTT,CASSGTDRRTNTQYF
TRBD1,NA,16,TRBV4-3,TRBJ1-4,TGCGCCAGCAGCCAAGATGGACAGGCAACTAATGAAAAACTGTTTTTT,CASSQDGQATNEKLFF
NA,NA,14,TRBV6-5,TRBJ1-2,TGTGCCAGCAGTTTGCAGGGAGGGGCGGGGGGCTACACCTTC,CASSLQGGAGGYTF
TRBD2,once,15,TRBV7-2,TRBJ2-7,TGTGCCAGCAGACAACCGGGACTAGCGGAGGCCGAGCAGTACTTC,CASRQPGLAEAEQYF